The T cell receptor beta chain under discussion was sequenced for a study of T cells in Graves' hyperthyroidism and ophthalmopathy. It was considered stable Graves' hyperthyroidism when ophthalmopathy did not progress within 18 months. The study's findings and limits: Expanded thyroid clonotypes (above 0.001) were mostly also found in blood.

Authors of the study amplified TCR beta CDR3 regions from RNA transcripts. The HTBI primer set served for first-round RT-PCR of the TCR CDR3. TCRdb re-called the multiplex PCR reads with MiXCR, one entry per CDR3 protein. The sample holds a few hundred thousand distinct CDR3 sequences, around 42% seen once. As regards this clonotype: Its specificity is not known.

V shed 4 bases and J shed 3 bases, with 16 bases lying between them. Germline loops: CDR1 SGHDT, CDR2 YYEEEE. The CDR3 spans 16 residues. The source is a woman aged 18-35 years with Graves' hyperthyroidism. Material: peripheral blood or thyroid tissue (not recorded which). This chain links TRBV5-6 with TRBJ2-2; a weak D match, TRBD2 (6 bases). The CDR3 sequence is CASSAGRRGDTGELFF. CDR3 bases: TGTGCCAGCAGCGCGGGGCGGAGGGGAGACACCGGGGAGCTGTTTTTT.